The sequence of this TCR beta chain was determined in a study of blood T cell repertoires in COVID-19. Study-wide context: Samples came from the United States, Italy and Spain, spanning acute and convalescent COVID-19. The analysed material was cDNA or gDNA that came from T cells, B-cell-depleted T cells, or PBMCs.

Per the original data handling: It was from reference gene primer amplification that nucleated cell counts were estimated. TCRdb's table, derived via immunoSEQ multiplex PCR, lists solely in-frame clones and lacks some. The D gene and trimming were derived from the DNA, and the V and J assignments and clone size from that table. This sample has over 45,000 clones; about 89% occur once, and the top ten carry more than 13%. Sequenced: peripheral blood. This sequence originates from a woman aged 55-75 years with active COVID-19.

For the CDR3, the DNA is TGTGCCAGCAGTTTCCCAACGGACAGCGGAAGTTGGACAGATACGCAGTATTTT. This encodes CASSFPTDSGSWTDTQYF. The chain recombines TRBV27 with TRBJ2-3; tentative D call: TRBD1 (6 bases). Germline V gene lookup returns CDR1 MNHEY and CDR2 SMNVEV (reference sequence). The CDR3 loop spans 18 amino acids. V was clipped by 3 bases and J by 3 bases, with 22 bases between them.